Below, 29 T cell receptor beta chains from the same sample are listed, as sequenced in a study of CD8 T cells in ankylosing spondylitis (dated by TCRdb to 2017 to 2019). Broader findings and caveats from the paper: A TCR beta motif of several highly homologous amino acid variants appeared characteristic of blood from ankylosing spondylitis patients.

These receptors have no known antigen. The method behind the library was 5' RACE. These reads were obtained on an Illumina HiSeq 2500. TCRdb trimmed the raw reads at Q25, called clones with MiXCR and kept productive beta chains. Records with the same CDR3 protein are collapsed into one entry carrying the most frequent genes and DNA. The sample has 500,000 to 550,000 distinct CDR3 sequences on record, roughly an eighth of them singletons. The ten largest clones capture almost 7% of the sample. Sequenced sample: blood, either unsorted or a sorted T cell fraction (not recorded which). The receptors here all came from a male donor with ankylosing spondylitis.

This clonotype was counted ten times or more. The junction departs from the called germline gene at one end, perhaps through a read error. The chain uses TRBV7-8 and TRBJ2-1, with D unresolved. This CDR3 is 13 amino acids long. The germline V gene has CDR1 SGHVS and CDR2 FQNEAQ. The CDR3 DNA follows: TGCGCCAGCAGCCTGGGTGGAGAAAATGAGCAGTTCTTC. This encodes CASSLGGENEQFF. The whole variable domain, filled in from reference TRBV7-8 and TRBJ2-1, reads GAGVSQSPRYKVAKRGQDVALRCDPISGHVSLFWYQQALGQGPEFLTYFQNEAQLDKSGLPSDRFFAERPEGSVSTLKIQRTQQEDSAVYLCASSLGGENEQFFGPGTRLTVL.

This clonotype has more than one count but fewer than ten. This chain uses TRBV2 with TRBJ2-2; D is unresolved. V was clipped by 2 bases and J by 1 base, with 5 bases between them. Germline assignment: CDR1 SNHLY and CDR2 FYNNEI. This CDR3 is 14 amino acids long. For the CDR3, the DNA is TGTGCCAGCAGTGAAAGGCAGAACACCGGGGAGCTGTTTTTT. Translated: CASSERQNTGELFF.

J is TRBJ2-1 and V is TRBV12-3 or TRBV12-4; 10 bases map to TRBD2. The CDR3 has 19 amino acids. V lost 2 bases, J lost 0 bases, and 10 bases stayed unmatched. CDR3 protein: CASSLPLAGAFFSYNEQFF. CDR3 DNA sequence: TGTGCCAGCAGTTTACCCCTAGCGGGAGCCTTTTTCTCCTACAATGAGCAGTTCTTC.

The chain carries TRBV12-3 or TRBV12-4 and TRBJ1-5, with TRBD1 matching over 9 bases. This CDR3 comprises 16 residues. With V trimmed by 6 bases and J by 3 bases, 9 bases remained unmatched. CDR3 sequence reads: CASRPGQGSSNQPQHF. DNA of the CDR3: TGTGCCAGCAGGCCGGGACAGGGCTCTTCCAATCAGCCCCAGCATTTT.

This clonotype was recorded a few times. The V call is TRBV20-1, the J call TRBJ2-1; D might be TRBD1 (7 bases). Trimming left V 0 bases short and J 9 bases short, with 21 bases between. The V gene's germline CDR1 is DFQATT and CDR2 SNEGSKA (reference sequence). This CDR3 contains 16 residues. CDR3 DNA sequence: TGCAGTGCTAGAGATCCCCACCAGGGGGGAGTGGGTGAGCAGTTCTTC. Translating it yields CSARDPHQGGVGEQFF.

CDR3 region: CASRLGSSYNEQFF. The CDR3 coding sequence is TGTGCCAGCAGATTGGGAAGCTCCTACAATGAGCAGTTCTTC. The chain carries TRBV11-1 and TRBJ2-1; D unresolved. CDR1 SGHAT and CDR2 FQDESV come from the germline V gene (reference sequence). CDR3 length equals 14 residues. V lost 6 bases and J 0 bases, leaving 9 bases between the germline ends.

This clonotype occurred a few times. The genes are TRBV7-8 and TRBJ1-5; D unresolved. This CDR3 contains 14 residues. V lost 5 bases and J 3 bases, leaving 11 bases between the germline ends. In germline, CDR1 is SGHVS, CDR2 FQNEAQ. CDR3 sequence (DNA): TGTGCCAGCAGCAGCGGACGGACCAATCAGCCCCAGCATTTT. Translating it yields CASSSGRTNQPQHF.

In its sample, this clonotype was seen once. This chain connects TRBV5-4 to TRBJ2-3; the match to TRBD1 covers 9 bases. The germline V gene has CDR1 SGHNT and CDR2 YYREEE (reference sequence). The CDR3 loop spans 16 amino acids. The J segment lost 4 bases and the V segment lost 0 bases, leaving 6 bases of the junction unmatched. CDR3: CASSLELTGGADTQYF. CDR3 in DNA: TGTGCCAGCAGCTTGGAGCTTACAGGGGGCGCAGATACGCAGTATTTT.

In this sample, this clonotype turned up many times. CDR3 sequence: CASSFNFLGGAGEQFF. CDR3 bases: TGTGCCAGCAGCTTTAACTTCTTGGGGGGGGCGGGTGAGCAGTTCTTC. The chain employs TRBV7-2 and TRBJ2-1; TRBD2 is a possible D gene (7 bases). CDR3 size: 16 residues. V dropped 3 bases and J dropped 9 bases, with 21 bases sitting between them. Germline V lookup: CDR1 SGHTA, CDR2 FQGNSA.

The V gene is TRBV27, the J gene TRBJ2-1, with D perhaps TRBD1 (6 bases). This CDR3 contains 16 residues. The V end was cut by 5 bases, the J end by 8 bases, with 22 bases between. Germline CDR1 is MNHEY and CDR2 is SMNVEV (reference sequence). CDR3 in amino acids: CASSTTAGEIIYEQFF. In DNA, the CDR3 is TGTGCCAGCAGTACCACAGCAGGGGAGATTATCTATGAGCAGTTCTTC.

This clonotype was detected many times. This chain links TRBV29-1 with TRBJ2-1; 7 nucleotides align to TRBD2. CDR1 SQVTM and CDR2 ANQGSEA come from the germline V gene. Trimming at V came to 8 bases and at J to 0 bases, leaving 10 bases not matched to a gene. The CDR3 length is 15 residues. For the CDR3, the DNA is TGCAGCTCCGTGGGGCGGGAGCTCTCCTACAATGAGCAGTTCTTC. This translates into CSSVGRELSYNEQFF.

CDR3 residues: CASSPPRGGGNTIYF. For the CDR3, the DNA is TGTGCCAGCAGTCCGCCGAGGGGAGGTGGAAACACCATATATTTT. This chain joins TRBV12-3 or TRBV12-4 and TRBJ1-3, with D possibly TRBD1 on 5 matching bases. This CDR3 region has 15 residues. Trimming took 5 bases from V and 3 from J, leaving 14 bases between them.

The chain has TRBV7-9 and TRBJ2-3, with D possibly TRBD1 on 6 matching bases. The CDR3 is 14 amino acids. With 4 bases removed from V and 3 bases from J, the gap between germline ends came to 11 bases. Looked up from germline, CDR1 is SEHNR and CDR2 is FQNEAQ (reference sequence). CDR3 coding DNA: TGTGCCAGCAGCTCCAGGGGTTTGACAGATACGCAGTATTTT. This sequence encodes CASSSRGLTDTQYF.

This clonotype turned up a few times. J is TRBJ1-2 and V is TRBV27, with D possibly matching TRBD1 (6 bases). V was pared by 6 bases and J by 4 bases, with 15 bases between. This CDR3 comprises 14 residues. Germline values: CDR1 MNHEY, CDR2 SMNVEV (reference sequence). The chain's CDR3 is CASSSGGGVYGYTF. DNA for the CDR3: TGTGCCAGCAGCTCGGGGGGGGGCGTCTATGGCTACACCTTC.

This chain links TRBV6-4 with TRBJ2-5; TRBD2 might be the D (5 bases). Germline loops: CDR1 MRHNA, CDR2 SNTAGT. Trimming took 8 bases from V and 1 from J, leaving 11 bases between them. There are 13 residues in the CDR3. This CDR3 is CASGRRVQETQYF. The CDR3 DNA sequence: TGTGCCAGCGGACGGCGGGTCCAAGAGACCCAGTACTTC.

The V call is TRBV7-2, the J call TRBJ1-5, with D unresolved. Trimming removed 5 bases from V and 3 bases from J, with 14 bases in between. Germline-derived CDR1 and CDR2 are SGHTA and FQGNSA. CDR3 length: 15 residues. CDR3 in DNA: TGTGCCAGCAGCCTAGGACCGGATCTCAATCAGCCCCAGCATTTT. Protein: CASSLGPDLNQPQHF.

This clonotype was seen only a few times. CDR3 sequence (DNA): TGTGCCAGCCAAGATTGGGCAGGTTATGGCTACACCTTC. Protein sequence: CASQDWAGYGYTF. The chain carries TRBV12-3 or TRBV12-4 and TRBJ1-2; D not resolved. The length of the CDR3 is 13 residues. Trimming removed 8 bases at V and 5 bases at J, with 15 bases between.

This clonotype was counted ten times or more. The chain employs TRBV30 and TRBJ2-3; TRBD2 agrees at 8 bases. The ends lost 3 bases at V and 4 bases at J; junction bases unmatched: 9. Per the germline V gene, CDR1 is GTSNPN and CDR2 is SVGIG (reference sequence). CDR3 length: 15 residues. CDR3 nucleotides: TGTGCCTGGAGCGAACCGGGACTAGGAGCAGATACGCAGTATTTT. Residues: CAWSEPGLGADTQYF.

The CDR3 coding sequence is TGTGCCAGCAGCCACGGGACTCAGGGGGAAAAACTGTTTTTT. It specifies CASSHGTQGEKLFF. This sequence joins TRBV12-3 or TRBV12-4 and TRBJ1-4; D perhaps matches TRBD1 (6 bases). Trimming cost V 6 bases and J 8 bases, with 16 bases left between them. This CDR3 contains 14 residues.

V and J are TRBV6-5 and TRBJ1-5, with 8 positions matching TRBD1. The CDR3 is made up of 17 amino acids. Trimming took 2 bases from V and 5 from J; bases not matched to a gene: 11. The germline V gene encodes CDR1 MNHEY and CDR2 SVGAGI. The CDR3 nucleotides are TGTGCCAGCAGTTACCCCCGCCCGACAGGGGCGCATCAGCCCCAGCATTTT. Amino acid sequence: CASSYPRPTGAHQPQHF.

CDR3 in amino acids: CASSLGGTSGRGYEQYF. The CDR3 bases are TGTGCCAGCAGCTTGGGAGGGACTAGCGGGAGAGGCTACGAGCAGTACTTC. The chain has TRBV5-4 and TRBJ2-7; 14 bases fit TRBD2. Per the germline V gene, CDR1 is SGHNT and CDR2 is YYREEE (reference sequence). Germline trimming cut 0 bases from V and 3 bases from J; bases unmatched to any gene: 5. The CDR3 contains 17 residues.

A remark on this clonotype: Relative to the germline gene, one junction end is altered; a read error may explain this. The chain has TRBV20-1 and TRBJ1-1; D is uncertain. The CDR3 extends over 10 amino acids. In germline, CDR1 is DFQATT, CDR2 SNEGSKA (reference sequence). The CDR3 here is CSAGNTEASF. CDR3 in DNA: TGCAGTGCCGGCAACACTGAAGCTTCCTTT.

This clonotype turned up a few times. The chain links TRBV5-1 to TRBJ1-4; D is perhaps TRBD1 (6 bases). V gave up 4 bases and J gave up 1 base, with 20 bases separating them. The germline V gene has CDR1 SGHRS and CDR2 YFSETQ. The CDR3 is 18 amino acids. CDR3 in DNA: TGCGCCAGCAGCCCGGGACTCAGGGGCCTTGGAACTAATGAAAAACTGTTTTTT. As protein: CASSPGLRGLGTNEKLFF.

The table lists this clonotype with a few counts. This chain uses TRBV12-5 with TRBJ2-2; TRBD1 might be the D (5 bases). The CDR3 consists of 15 residues. The V gene lost 5 bases and the J gene lost 6 bases, with 16 bases spanning the gap. Germline V CDR1 and CDR2: LGHNT, FRNRAP. CDR3 in DNA: TGTGCTAGTGGTAGCAGGGTAGGACGGCCCGGGGAGCTGTTTTTT. This codes for CASGSRVGRPGELFF.

V is TRBV20-1 and J is TRBJ2-7; 8 bases map to TRBD1. The ends lost 0 bases at V and 0 bases at J; junction bases unmatched: 1. The CDR3 sequence is 14 residues long. Germline V lookup: CDR1 DFQATT, CDR2 SNEGSKA (reference sequence). The CDR3 protein is CSARDDRGSYEQYF. The CDR3 nucleotides are TGCAGTGCTAGAGATGACAGGGGCTCCTACGAGCAGTACTTC.

This clonotype was recorded a few times. This rearrangement joins TRBV3-1 to TRBJ2-2, with D tentatively TRBD2 (6 bases). Looked up from germline, CDR1 is LGHDT and CDR2 is YNNKEL (reference sequence). V lost 0 bases to trimming and J lost 13 bases, with 15 bases between them. The CDR3 extends over 14 amino acids. CDR3 sequence reads: CASSQDWEVARLFF. The CDR3 nucleotides are TGTGCCAGCAGCCAAGATTGGGAGGTCGCGAGGCTGTTTTTT.

The rearrangement joins TRBV13 to TRBJ2-1; tentatively, D is TRBD2 (7 bases). Trimming removed 5 bases at V and 7 bases at J, with 18 bases between. The CDR3 spans 15 residues. CDR1 PRHDT and CDR2 FYEKMQ come from the germline V gene (reference sequence). The CDR3 sequence is CASSQGTISGNEQFF. The DNA of the CDR3 is TGTGCCAGCAGCCAGGGGACTATCTCGGGGAATGAGCAGTTCTTC.

The chain joins TRBV24-1 to TRBJ2-7; D uncertain. Per germline, CDR1 KGHDR and CDR2 SFDVKD. This CDR3 region has 11 residues. Trimming removed 4 bases at V and 3 bases at J, with 3 bases between. CDR3 nucleotide sequence: TGTGCCACCAGTGACAACTACGAGCAGTACTTC. Translating gives CATSDNYEQYF.

In this sample, this clonotype turned up a few times. This chain joins TRBV5-1 and TRBJ2-2, with 8 nucleotides matching TRBD1. The CDR3 sequence is 16 residues long. CDR1 is SGHRS and CDR2 is YFSETQ in the germline V gene. Germline trimming cut 2 bases from V and 1 base from J; bases unmatched to any gene: 4. CDR3: CASSFETGVNTGELFF. The CDR3 DNA reads TGCGCCAGCAGCTTTGAGACAGGGGTGAACACCGGGGAGCTGTTTTTT. Supplemented by reference TRBV5-1 and TRBJ2-2, the full variable domain reads KAGVTQTPRYLIKTRGQQVTLSCSPISGHRSVSWYQQTPGQGLQFLFEYFSETQRNKGNFPGRFSGRQFSNSRSEMNVSTLELGDSALYLCASSFETGVNTGELFFGEGSRLTVL.